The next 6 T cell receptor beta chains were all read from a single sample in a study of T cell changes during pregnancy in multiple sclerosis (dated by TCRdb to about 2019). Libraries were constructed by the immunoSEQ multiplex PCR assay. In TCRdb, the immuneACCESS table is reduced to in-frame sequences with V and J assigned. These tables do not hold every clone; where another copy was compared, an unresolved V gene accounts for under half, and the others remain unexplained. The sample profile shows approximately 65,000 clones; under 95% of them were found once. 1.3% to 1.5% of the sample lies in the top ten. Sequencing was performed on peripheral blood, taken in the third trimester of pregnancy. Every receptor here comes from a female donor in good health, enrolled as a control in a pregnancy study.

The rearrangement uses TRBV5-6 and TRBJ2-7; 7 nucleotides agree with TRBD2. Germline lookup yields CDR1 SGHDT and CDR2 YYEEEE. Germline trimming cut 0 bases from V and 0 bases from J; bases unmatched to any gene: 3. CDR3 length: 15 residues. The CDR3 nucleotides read TGTGCCAGCAGCTTGGGGGACTATAACTCCTACGAGCAGTACTTC. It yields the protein CASSLGDYNSYEQYF. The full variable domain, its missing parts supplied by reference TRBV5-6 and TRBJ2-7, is DAGVTQSPTHLIKTRGQQVTLRCSPKSGHDTVSWYQQALGQGPQFIFQYYEEEERQRGNFPDRFSGHQFPNYSSELNVNALLLGDSALYLCASSLGDYNSYEQYFGPGTRLTVT.

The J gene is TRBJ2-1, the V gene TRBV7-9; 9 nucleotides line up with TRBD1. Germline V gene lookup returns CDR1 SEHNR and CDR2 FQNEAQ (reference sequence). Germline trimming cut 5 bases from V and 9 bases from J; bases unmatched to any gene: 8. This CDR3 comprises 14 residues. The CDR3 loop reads CASSLGTGKGEQFF. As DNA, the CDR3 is TGTGCCAGCAGCCTGGGGACAGGGAAGGGTGAGCAGTTCTTC.

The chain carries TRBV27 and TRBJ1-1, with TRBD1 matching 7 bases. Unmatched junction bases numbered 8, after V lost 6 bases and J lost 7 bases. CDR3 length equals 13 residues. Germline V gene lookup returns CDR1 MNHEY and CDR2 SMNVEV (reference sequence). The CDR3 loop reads CASSSPGGREAFF. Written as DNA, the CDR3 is TGTGCCAGCAGCTCCCCAGGGGGACGTGAAGCTTTCTTT.

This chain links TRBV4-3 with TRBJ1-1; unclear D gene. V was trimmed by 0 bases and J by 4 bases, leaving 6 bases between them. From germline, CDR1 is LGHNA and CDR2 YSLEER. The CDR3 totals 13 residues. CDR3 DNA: TGCGCCAGCAGCCAAGAACCGGGCACTGAAGCTTTCTTT. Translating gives CASSQEPGTEAFF.

The DNA for the CDR3 is TGTGCCAGCAGCTTTTTGGGGGGTATCTCGTTCACTGAAGCTTTCTTT. Translation: CASSFLGGISFTEAFF. This rearrangement joins TRBV5-6 to TRBJ1-1, with D possibly TRBD1 on 5 matching bases. This CDR3 is 16 amino acids long. Trimming removed 2 bases from V and 4 bases from J, with 18 bases in between. Germline CDR1 reads SGHDT; CDR2 reads YYEEEE.

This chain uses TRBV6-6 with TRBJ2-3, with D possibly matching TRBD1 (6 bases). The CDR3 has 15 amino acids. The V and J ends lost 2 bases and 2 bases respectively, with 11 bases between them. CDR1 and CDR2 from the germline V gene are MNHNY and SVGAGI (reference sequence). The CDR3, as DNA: TGTGCCAGCAGTTACCCACAGGGATACACAGATACGCAGTATTTT. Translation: CASSYPQGYTDTQYF.